This T cell receptor beta chain was sequenced for a study of cytotoxic CD8 clonotypes in ibrutinib-treated CLL. Study-level information: Ten to eleven relapsed/refractory, over 14 treatment-naive; 17 IGHV unmutated. Notes on the study in general: Circulating CD8+ T-cell counts were tracked by baseline clonality, which exceeded that of age-matched healthy donors.

Here immunoSEQ multiplex PCR was the method, and the copy in TCRdb shows in-frame clones only, minus some. The sample contains 65,000 to 95,000 clones, about 82% of which appear only once. Turning to this clone: Antigen specificity is unknown.

PBMCs that had been cryopreserved were the source of 1.5 to 2 micrograms of genomic DNA for TCR beta libraries. The material was PBMCs, obtained before ibrutinib treatment. The receptor comes from a human donor with chronic lymphocytic leukemia.

The CDR3 nucleotides read TGTGCCAGCAGTTTAACCGCAGGGTCCTATCAATATGGCTACACCTTC. Its translation is CASSLTAGSYQYGYTF. The rearrangement uses TRBV28 and TRBJ1-2, with a tentative D call TRBD1 (5 bases). Germline CDR1 reads MDHEN; CDR2 reads SYDVKM. The CDR3 extends over 16 amino acids. Trimming removed 2 bases at V and 5 bases at J, with 18 bases between.